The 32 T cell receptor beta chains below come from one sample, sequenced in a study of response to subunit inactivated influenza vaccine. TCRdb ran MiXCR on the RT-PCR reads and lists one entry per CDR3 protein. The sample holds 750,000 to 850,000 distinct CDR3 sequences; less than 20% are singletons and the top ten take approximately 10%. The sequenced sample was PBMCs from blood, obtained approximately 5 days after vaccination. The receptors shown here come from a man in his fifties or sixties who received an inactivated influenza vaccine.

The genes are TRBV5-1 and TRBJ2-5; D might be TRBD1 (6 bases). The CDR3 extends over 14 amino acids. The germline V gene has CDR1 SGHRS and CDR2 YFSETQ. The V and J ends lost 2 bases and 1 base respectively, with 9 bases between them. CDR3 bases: TGCGCCAGCAGCTTCTACAGGGCCCAAGAGACCCAGTACTTC. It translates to CASSFYRAQETQYF.

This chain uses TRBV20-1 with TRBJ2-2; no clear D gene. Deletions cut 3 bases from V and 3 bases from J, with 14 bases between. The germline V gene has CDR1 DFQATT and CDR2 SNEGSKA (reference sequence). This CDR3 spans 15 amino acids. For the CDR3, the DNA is TGCAGTGCTAGCCACGGCGGCACCGACACCGGGGAGCTGTTTTTT. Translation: CSASHGGTDTGELFF.

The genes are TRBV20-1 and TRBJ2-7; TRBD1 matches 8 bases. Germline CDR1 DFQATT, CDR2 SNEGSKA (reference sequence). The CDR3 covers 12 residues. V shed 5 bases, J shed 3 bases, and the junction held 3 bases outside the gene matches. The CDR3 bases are TGCAGTGCTGAGGGACAGGACTACGAGCAGTACTTC. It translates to CSAEGQDYEQYF.

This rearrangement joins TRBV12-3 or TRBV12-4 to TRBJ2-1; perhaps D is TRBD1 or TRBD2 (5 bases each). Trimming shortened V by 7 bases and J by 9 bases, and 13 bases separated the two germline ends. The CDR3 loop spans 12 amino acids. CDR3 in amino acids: CASTVGDPEQFF. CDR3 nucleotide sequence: TGTGCCAGCACTGTGGGGGATCCTGAGCAGTTCTTC.

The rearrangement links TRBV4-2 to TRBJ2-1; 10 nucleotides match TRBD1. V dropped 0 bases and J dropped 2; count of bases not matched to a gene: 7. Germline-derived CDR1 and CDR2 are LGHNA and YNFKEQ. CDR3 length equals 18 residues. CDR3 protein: CASSQDLSGTGAYNEQFF. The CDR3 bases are TGTGCCAGCAGCCAAGATCTTTCCGGGACAGGGGCCTACAATGAGCAGTTCTTC.

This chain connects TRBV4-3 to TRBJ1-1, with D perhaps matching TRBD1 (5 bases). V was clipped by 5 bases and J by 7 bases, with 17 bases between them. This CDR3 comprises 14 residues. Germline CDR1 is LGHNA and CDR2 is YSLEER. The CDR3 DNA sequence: TGCGCCAGCAGCACCCAACAGGCACCTAATGAAGCTTTCTTT. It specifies CASSTQQAPNEAFF.

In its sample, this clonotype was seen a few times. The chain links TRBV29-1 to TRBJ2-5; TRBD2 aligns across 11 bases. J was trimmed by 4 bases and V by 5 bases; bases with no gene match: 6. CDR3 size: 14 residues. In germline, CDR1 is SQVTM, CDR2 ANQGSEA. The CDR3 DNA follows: TGCAGCGTTTTGACTAGCGGGAAGGGAGAGACCCAGTACTTC. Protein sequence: CSVLTSGKGETQYF.

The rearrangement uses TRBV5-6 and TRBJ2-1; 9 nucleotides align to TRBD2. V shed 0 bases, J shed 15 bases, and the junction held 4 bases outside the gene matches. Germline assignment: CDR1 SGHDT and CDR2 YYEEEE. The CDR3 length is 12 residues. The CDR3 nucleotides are TGTGCCAGCAGCTTGGATGCGGGGGGGCTGTTCTTC. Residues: CASSLDAGGLFF.

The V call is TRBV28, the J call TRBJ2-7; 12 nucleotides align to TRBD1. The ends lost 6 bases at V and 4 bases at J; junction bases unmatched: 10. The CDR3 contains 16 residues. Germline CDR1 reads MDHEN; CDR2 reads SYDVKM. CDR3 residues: CASRSPGTGGLYEQYF. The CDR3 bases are TGTGCCAGCAGGTCCCCTGGGACAGGGGGCTTATACGAGCAGTACTTC. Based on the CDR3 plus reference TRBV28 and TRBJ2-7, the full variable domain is DVKVTQSSRYLVKRTGEKVFLECVQDMDHENMFWYRQDPGLGLRLIYFSYDVKMKEKGDIPEGYSVSREKKERFSLILESASTNQTSMYLCASRSPGTGGLYEQYFGPGTRLTVT.

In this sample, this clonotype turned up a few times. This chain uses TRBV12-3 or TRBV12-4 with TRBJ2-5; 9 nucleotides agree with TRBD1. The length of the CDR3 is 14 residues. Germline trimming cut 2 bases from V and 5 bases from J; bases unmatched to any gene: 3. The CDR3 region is CASSLRTGVETQYF. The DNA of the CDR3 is TGTGCCAGCAGTTTAAGGACAGGGGTGGAGACCCAGTACTTC.

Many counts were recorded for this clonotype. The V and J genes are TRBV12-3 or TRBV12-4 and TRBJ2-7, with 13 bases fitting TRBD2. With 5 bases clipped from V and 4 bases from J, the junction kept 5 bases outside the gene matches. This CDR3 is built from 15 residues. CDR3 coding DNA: TGTGCCAGCAGTCCCGGGACTAGCGGGATGTACGAGCAGTACTTC. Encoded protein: CASSPGTSGMYEQYF.

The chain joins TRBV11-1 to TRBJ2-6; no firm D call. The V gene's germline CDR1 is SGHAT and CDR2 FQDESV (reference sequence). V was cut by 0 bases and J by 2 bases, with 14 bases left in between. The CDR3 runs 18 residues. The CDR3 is CASSLAELRLTGANVLTF. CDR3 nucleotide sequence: TGTGCCAGCAGCTTAGCGGAGCTACGCCTGACTGGGGCCAACGTCCTGACTTTC.

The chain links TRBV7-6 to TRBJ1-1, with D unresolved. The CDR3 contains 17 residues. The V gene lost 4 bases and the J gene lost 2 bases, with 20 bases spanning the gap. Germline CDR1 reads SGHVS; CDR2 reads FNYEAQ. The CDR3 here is CASSSRPQQRFNTEAFF. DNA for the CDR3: TGTGCCAGCAGCTCGAGACCTCAACAGCGCTTCAACACTGAAGCTTTCTTT. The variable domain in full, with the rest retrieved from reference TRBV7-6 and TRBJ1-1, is GAGVSQSPRYKVTKRGQDVALRCDPISGHVSLYWYRQALGQGPEFLTYFNYEAQQDKSGLPNDRFSAERPEGSISTLTIQRTEQRDSAMYRCASSSRPQQRFNTEAFFGQGTRLTVV.

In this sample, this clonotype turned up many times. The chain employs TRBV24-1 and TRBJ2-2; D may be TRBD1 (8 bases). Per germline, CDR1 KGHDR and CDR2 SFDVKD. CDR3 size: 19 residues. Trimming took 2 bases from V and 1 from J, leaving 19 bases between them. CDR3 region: CATSDSFWTGRENTGELFF. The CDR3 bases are TGTGCCACCAGTGATTCCTTCTGGACAGGGAGGGAGAACACCGGGGAGCTGTTTTTT.

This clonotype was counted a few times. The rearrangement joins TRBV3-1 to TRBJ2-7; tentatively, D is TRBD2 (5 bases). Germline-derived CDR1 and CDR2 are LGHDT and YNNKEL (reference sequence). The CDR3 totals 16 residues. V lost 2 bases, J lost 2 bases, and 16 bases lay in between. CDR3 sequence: CASSQYFDYRAYEQYF. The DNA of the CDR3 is TGTGCCAGCAGCCAATACTTCGACTACCGTGCCTACGAGCAGTACTTC.

CDR3 region: CATSEDLGGHHGYTF. The DNA of the CDR3 is TGTGCCACCAGTGAGGACTTGGGGGGGCACCATGGCTACACCTTC. The V call is TRBV24-1, the J call TRBJ1-2; possibly TRBD1 for D (6 bases). The ends were cut back, 4 bases at V and 6 bases at J, with 17 bases in the middle. This CDR3 comprises 15 residues. CDR1 and CDR2 from the germline V gene are KGHDR and SFDVKD.

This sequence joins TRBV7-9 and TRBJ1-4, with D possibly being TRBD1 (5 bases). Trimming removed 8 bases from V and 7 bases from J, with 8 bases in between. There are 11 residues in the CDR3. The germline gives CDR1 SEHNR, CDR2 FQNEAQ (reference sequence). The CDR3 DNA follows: TGTGCCAGCGGAGGGGCTGAAAAACTGTTTTTT. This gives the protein CASGGAEKLFF.

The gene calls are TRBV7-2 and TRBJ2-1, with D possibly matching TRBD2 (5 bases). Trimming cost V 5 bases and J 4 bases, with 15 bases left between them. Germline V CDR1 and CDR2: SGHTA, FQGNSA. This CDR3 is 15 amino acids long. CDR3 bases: TGTGCCAGCAGCCCCGCGGCGACTATATACAATGAGCAGTTCTTC. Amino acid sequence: CASSPAATIYNEQFF.

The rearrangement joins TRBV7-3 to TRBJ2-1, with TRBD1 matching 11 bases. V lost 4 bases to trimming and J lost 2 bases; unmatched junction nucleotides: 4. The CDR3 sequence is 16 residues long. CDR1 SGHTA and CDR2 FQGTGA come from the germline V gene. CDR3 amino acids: CASSSGTGGPYNEQFF. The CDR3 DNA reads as TGTGCCAGCAGCTCAGGGACAGGGGGGCCCTACAATGAGCAGTTCTTC. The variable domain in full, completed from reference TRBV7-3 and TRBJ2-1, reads GAGVSQTPSNKVTEKGKYVELRCDPISGHTALYWYRQSLGQGPEFLIYFQGTGAADDSGLPNDRFFAVRPEGSVSTLKIQRTERGDSAVYLCASSSGTGGPYNEQFFGPGTRLTVL.

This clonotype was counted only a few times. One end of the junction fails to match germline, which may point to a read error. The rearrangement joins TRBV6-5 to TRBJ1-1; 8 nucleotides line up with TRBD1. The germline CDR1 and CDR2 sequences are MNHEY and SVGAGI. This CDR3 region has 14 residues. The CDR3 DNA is TGTGCCAGCAGTTACTCTGTTGGGGACAGGCGGACCTACTTT. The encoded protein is CASSYSVGDRRTYF.

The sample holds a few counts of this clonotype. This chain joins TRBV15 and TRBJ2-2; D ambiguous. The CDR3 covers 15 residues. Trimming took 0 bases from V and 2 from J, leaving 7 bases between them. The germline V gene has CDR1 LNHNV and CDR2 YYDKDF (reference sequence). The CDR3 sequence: CATSRDLLNTGELFF. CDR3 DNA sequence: TGTGCCACCAGCAGAGATCTCCTTAACACCGGGGAGCTGTTTTTT. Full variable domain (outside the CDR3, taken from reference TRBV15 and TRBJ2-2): DAMVIQNPRYQVTQFGKPVTLSCSQTLNHNVMYWYQQKSSQAPKLLFHYYDKDFNNEADTPDNFQSRRPNTSFCFLDIRSPGLGDTAMYLCATSRDLLNTGELFFGEGSRLTVL.

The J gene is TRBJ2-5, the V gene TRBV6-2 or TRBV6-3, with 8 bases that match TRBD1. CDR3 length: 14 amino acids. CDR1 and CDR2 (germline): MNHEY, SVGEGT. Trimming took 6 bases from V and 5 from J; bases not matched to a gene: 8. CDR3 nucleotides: TGTGCCAGCAGATCCGACAGGGGTTGGGAGACCCAGTACTTC. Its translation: CASRSDRGWETQYF.

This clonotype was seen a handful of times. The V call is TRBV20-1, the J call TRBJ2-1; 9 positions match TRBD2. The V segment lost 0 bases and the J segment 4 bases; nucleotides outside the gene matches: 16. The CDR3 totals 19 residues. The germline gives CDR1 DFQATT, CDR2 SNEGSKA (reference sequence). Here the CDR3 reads CSAREEASGTQGRYNEQFF. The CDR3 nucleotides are TGCAGTGCTAGAGAAGAGGCTAGCGGGACCCAGGGCCGTTACAATGAGCAGTTCTTC.

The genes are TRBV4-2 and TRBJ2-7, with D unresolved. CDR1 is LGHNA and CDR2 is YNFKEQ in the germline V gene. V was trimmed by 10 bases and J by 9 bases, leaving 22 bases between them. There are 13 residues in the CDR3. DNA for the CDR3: TGTGCCATGAGCCCCGGTCTCCTCTGCCCGCAGTACTTC. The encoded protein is CAMSPGLLCPQYF.

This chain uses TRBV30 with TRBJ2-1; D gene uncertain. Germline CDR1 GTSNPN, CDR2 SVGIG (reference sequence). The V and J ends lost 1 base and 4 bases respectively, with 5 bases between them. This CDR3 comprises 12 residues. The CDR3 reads CAWSAGYNEQFF. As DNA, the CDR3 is TGTGCCTGGAGTGCCGGGTACAATGAGCAGTTCTTC. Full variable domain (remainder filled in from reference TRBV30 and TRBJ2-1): SQTIHQWPATLVQPVGSPLSLECTVEGTSNPNLYWYRQAAGRGLQLLFYSVGIGQISSEVPQNLSASRPQDRQFILSSKKLLLSDSGFYLCAWSAGYNEQFFGPGTRLTVL.

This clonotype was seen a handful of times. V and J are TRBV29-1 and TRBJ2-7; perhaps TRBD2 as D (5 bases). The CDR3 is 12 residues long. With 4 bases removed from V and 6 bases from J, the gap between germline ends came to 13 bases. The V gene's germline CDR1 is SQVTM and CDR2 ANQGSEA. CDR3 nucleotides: TGCAGCGTTGTGCCCGCTAGCCTCGAGCAGTACTTC. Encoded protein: CSVVPASLEQYF.

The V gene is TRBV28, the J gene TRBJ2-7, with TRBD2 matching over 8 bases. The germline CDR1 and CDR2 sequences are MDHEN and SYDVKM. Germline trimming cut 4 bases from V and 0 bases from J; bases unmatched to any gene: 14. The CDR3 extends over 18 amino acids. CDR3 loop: CASSSTDPSGLISYEQYF. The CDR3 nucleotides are TGTGCCAGCAGTTCCACAGACCCTAGCGGGCTAATCTCCTACGAGCAGTACTTC.

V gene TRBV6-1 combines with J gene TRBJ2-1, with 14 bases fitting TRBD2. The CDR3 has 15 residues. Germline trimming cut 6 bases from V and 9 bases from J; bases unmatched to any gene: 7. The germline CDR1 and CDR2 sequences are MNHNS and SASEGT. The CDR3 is CASRPGTSGGAEQFF. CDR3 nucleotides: TGTGCCAGCAGACCCGGGACTAGCGGGGGCGCTGAGCAGTTCTTC.

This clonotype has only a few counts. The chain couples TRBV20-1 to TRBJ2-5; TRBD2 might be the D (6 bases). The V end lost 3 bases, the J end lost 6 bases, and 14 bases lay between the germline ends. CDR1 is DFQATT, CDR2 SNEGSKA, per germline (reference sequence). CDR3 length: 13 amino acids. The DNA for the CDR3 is TGCAGTGCTAGCGGGAGCCACACGCAGACCCAGTACTTC. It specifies CSASGSHTQTQYF.

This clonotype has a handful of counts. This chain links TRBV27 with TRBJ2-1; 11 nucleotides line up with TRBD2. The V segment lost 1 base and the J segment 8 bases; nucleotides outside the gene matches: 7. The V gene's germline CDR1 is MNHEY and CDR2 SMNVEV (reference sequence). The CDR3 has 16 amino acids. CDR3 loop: CASSLLSSGRSDEQFF. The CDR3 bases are TGTGCCAGCAGTTTATTATCTAGCGGGAGGAGTGATGAGCAGTTCTTC.

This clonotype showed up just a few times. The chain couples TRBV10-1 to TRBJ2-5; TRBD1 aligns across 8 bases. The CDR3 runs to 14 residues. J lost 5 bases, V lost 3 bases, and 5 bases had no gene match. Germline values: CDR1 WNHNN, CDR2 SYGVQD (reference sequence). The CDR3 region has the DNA TGCGCCAGCAGTGACGGACAGGGACGGGAGACCCAGTACTTC. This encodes CASSDGQGRETQYF.

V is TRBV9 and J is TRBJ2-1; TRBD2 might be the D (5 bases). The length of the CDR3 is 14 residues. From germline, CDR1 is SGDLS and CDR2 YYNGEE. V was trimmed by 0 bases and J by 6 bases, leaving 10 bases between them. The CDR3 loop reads CASSVVTRSNEQFF. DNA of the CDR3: TGTGCCAGCAGCGTAGTAACTAGATCCAATGAGCAGTTCTTC.